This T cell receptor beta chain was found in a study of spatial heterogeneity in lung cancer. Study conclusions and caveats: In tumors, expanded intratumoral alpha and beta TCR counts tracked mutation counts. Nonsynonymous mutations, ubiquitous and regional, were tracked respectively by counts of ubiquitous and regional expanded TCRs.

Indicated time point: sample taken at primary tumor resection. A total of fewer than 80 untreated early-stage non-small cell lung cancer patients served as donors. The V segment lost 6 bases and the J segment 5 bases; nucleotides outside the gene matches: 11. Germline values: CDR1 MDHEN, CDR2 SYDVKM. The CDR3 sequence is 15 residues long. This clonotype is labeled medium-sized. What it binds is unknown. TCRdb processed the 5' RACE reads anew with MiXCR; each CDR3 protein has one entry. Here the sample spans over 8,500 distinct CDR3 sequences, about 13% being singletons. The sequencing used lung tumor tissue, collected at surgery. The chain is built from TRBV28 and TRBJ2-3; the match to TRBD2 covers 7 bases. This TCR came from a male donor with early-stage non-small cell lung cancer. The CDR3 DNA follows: TGTGCCAGCAGCCTCAGCGGGACCTGGGTAGATACGCAGTATTTT. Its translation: CASSLSGTWVDTQYF.